These 25 T cell receptor beta chains came from one sample sequenced in a study of blood T cell repertoires in COVID-19. Some clones are missing from TCRdb's copy, which holds only in-frame ones; the method was immunoSEQ multiplex PCR. The sample carries 130,000 or so clones, about 81% recorded once. The sequencing input was PBMCs or T cells enriched from blood (not recorded which). The receptors originated from a man in his forties with acute COVID-19.

V is TRBV5-1 and J is TRBJ2-2; 9 bases line up with TRBD2. The CDR3 length is 14 residues. Trimming took 8 bases from V and 4 from J; bases not matched to a gene: 6. Germline CDR1 SGHRS, CDR2 YFSETQ. In DNA form, the CDR3 reads TGCGCCAGGGAGGGGACTAGCCTCACCGGGGAGCTGTTTTTT. Translation: CAREGTSLTGELFF.

This clone occurred a few times. The chain uses TRBV7-9 and TRBJ1-4, with 8 bases lining up with TRBD1. The junction had 7 bases not matched to a gene; V was cut back by 5 bases and J by 5 bases. This CDR3 comprises 15 residues. Germline V gene data show CDR1 as SEHNR and CDR2 as FQNEAQ (reference sequence). This CDR3 is CASSSHRGGNEKLFF. The CDR3 DNA reads as TGTGCCAGCAGCAGTCACAGGGGGGGAAATGAAAAACTGTTTTTT.

The chain joins TRBV6-5 to TRBJ1-3; maybe TRBD1 (6 bases). Germline values: CDR1 MNHEY, CDR2 SVGAGI. This CDR3 is built from 14 residues. The V end lost 6 bases, the J end lost 4 bases, and 13 bases lay between the germline ends. In nucleotides, the CDR3 is TGTGCCAGCAGAACAACAGGGACCGGAAACACCATATATTTT. This codes for CASRTTGTGNTIYF.

This sequence joins TRBV3-1 (or the pseudogene TRBV3-2) and TRBJ1-5; the D gene is possibly TRBD1 (5 bases). The CDR3 spans 12 residues. Trimming stripped 0 bases from V and 9 bases from J, with 6 bases between. Germline CDR1 reads LGHDT; CDR2 reads YNNKEL (reference sequence). CDR3: CASSQDQGPQHF. CDR3 in DNA: TGTGCCAGCAGCCAAGATCAGGGGCCCCAGCATTTT.

This clone appeared once. This rearrangement joins TRBV24-1 to TRBJ1-5; 8 bases align to TRBD1. This CDR3 is built from 16 residues. CDR1 is KGHDR and CDR2 is SFDVKD in the germline V gene. V shed 3 bases and J 1 base; nucleotides not matched to a gene: 4. This CDR3 reads CATSDAGQGSNQPQHF. CDR3 bases: TGTGCCACCAGTGATGCCGGACAGGGCAGCAATCAGCCCCAGCATTTT.

V is TRBV7-2 and J is TRBJ2-5, with 9 bases identical to TRBD2. CDR3 length: 14 amino acids. J lost 5 bases, V lost 4 bases, and 5 bases had no gene match. From germline, CDR1 is SGHTA and CDR2 FQGNSA. The DNA for the CDR3 is TGTGCCAGCAGCTCGACAAGCGGGGGGGAGACCCAGTACTTC. It translates to CASSSTSGGETQYF.

This clone has only one observation. The V and J genes are TRBV29-1 and TRBJ1-4; perhaps TRBD1 as D (6 bases). Deletions cut 6 bases from V and 5 bases from J, with 16 bases between. The CDR3 is 14 residues long. In germline, CDR1 is SQVTM, CDR2 ANQGSEA. CDR3 region: CSVVLTGDNEKLFF. In nucleotides, the CDR3 is TGCAGCGTGGTTTTGACAGGTGACAATGAAAAACTGTTTTTT.

The chain employs TRBV7-2 and TRBJ2-1; 10 bases fit TRBD2. Germline CDR1 is SGHTA and CDR2 is FQGNSA. This CDR3 comprises 14 residues. V shed 1 base, J shed 9 bases, and the junction held 3 bases outside the gene matches. The CDR3: CASSLGLAGVEQFF. CDR3 in DNA: TGTGCCAGCAGCTTAGGGCTAGCGGGAGTTGAGCAGTTCTTC.

The V gene is TRBV13, the J gene TRBJ1-2; D call uncertain. V shed 4 bases and J shed 3 bases, with 6 bases lying between them. CDR3 size: 12 residues. CDR1 and CDR2 (germline): PRHDT, FYEKMQ (reference sequence). This CDR3 reads CASSSGDYGYTF. In nucleotides, the CDR3 is TGTGCCAGCAGCTCGGGTGACTATGGCTACACCTTC.

The CDR3 nucleotides read TGTGCCAGCACCAGGGGGCAGGAAAGCTATGGCTACACCTTC. It encodes CASTRGQESYGYTF. This chain connects TRBV4-2 to TRBJ1-2, with 8 positions matching TRBD1. Germline assignment: CDR1 LGHNA and CDR2 YNFKEQ. CDR3 length: 14 amino acids. V was pared by 7 bases and J by 4 bases, with 8 bases of the junction left unmatched.

The chain employs TRBV5-1 and TRBJ2-1; 9 bases line up with TRBD2. The trim removed 2 bases at V and 6 bases at J, leaving 6 bases unmatched. The CDR3 extends over 15 amino acids. Germline CDR1 and CDR2: SGHRS and YFSETQ. The CDR3 loop reads CASSLAGGRSNEQFF. As DNA, the CDR3 is TGCGCCAGCAGCTTAGCGGGGGGCCGGTCCAATGAGCAGTTCTTC.

The chain is built from TRBV6-6 and TRBJ2-3, with D uncertain. Germline assignment: CDR1 MNHNY and CDR2 SVGAGI (reference sequence). This CDR3 region has 14 residues. V was trimmed by 7 bases and J by 0 bases, leaving 11 bases between them. Written as DNA, the CDR3 is TGTGCCAGCAAGGTTACAGCTAGCACAGATACGCAGTATTTT. This codes for CASKVTASTDTQYF.

This chain joins TRBV6-5 and TRBJ2-7, with D possibly being TRBD1 (5 bases). Trimming removed 0 bases at V and 1 base at J, with 7 bases between. The CDR3 runs 14 residues. Per germline, CDR1 MNHEY and CDR2 SVGAGI. CDR3 amino acids: CASSYSTVSYEQYF. The CDR3 DNA sequence: TGTGCCAGCAGTTACTCGACAGTATCCTACGAGCAGTACTTC.

This clone was picked up a small number of times. The V gene is TRBV19, the J gene TRBJ1-6, with TRBD1 matching 8 bases. There are 16 residues in the CDR3. With 5 bases clipped from V and 11 bases from J, the junction kept 14 bases outside the gene matches. From germline, CDR1 is LNHDA and CDR2 SQIVND (reference sequence). Here the CDR3 DNA reads TGTGCCAGTAGTCCATTGCCCGGGACAGGTAGCCCACCCCTCCACTTT. The encoded protein is CASSPLPGTGSPPLHF.

V is TRBV6-5 and J is TRBJ2-2; weak D call: TRBD1 (6 bases). V dropped 5 bases and J dropped 5 bases, with 12 bases sitting between them. The CDR3 loop spans 14 amino acids. The V gene's germline CDR1 is MNHEY and CDR2 SVGAGI. The CDR3 DNA sequence: TGTGCCAGCAGTATCACAGGGCAGACCGGGGAGCTGTTTTTT. This translates into CASSITGQTGELFF.

A remark on this clone: Other nucleotide sequences in the sample specify the same CDR3. The genes are TRBV2 and TRBJ2-2; weak D call: TRBD1 (6 bases). V shed 6 bases and J shed 1 base, with 12 bases lying between them. The CDR3 covers 15 residues. From germline, CDR1 is SNHLY and CDR2 FYNNEI. The chain's CDR3 is CASRPDSLNTGELFF. The CDR3, as DNA: TGTGCCAGCAGACCGGACAGTCTGAACACCGGGGAGCTGTTTTTT.

This clone turned up a few times. This rearrangement joins TRBV20-1 to TRBJ1-1; D is ambiguous. The CDR3 covers 14 residues. Germline CDR1 DFQATT, CDR2 SNEGSKA (reference sequence). The germline V and J ends were trimmed by 3 bases and 0 bases, with 11 bases remaining between them. The DNA of the CDR3 is TGCAGTGCTAGTGCATCACTTATGAACACTGAAGCTTTCTTT. Its protein is CSASASLMNTEAFF.

The chain employs TRBV7-8 and TRBJ1-1; D unresolved. V lost 4 bases to trimming and J lost 2 bases, with 14 bases between them. CDR3 length equals 15 residues. CDR1 SGHVS and CDR2 FQNEAQ come from the germline V gene. The CDR3 is CASSSLPGINTEAFF. CDR3 sequence (DNA): TGTGCCAGCAGCTCCCTCCCCGGGATCAACACTGAAGCTTTCTTT.

With regard to this clone: Additional DNA sequences in this sample encode the identical CDR3. The V call is TRBV7-2, the J call TRBJ1-3; D possibly corresponds to TRBD1 (6 bases). Per the germline V gene, CDR1 is SGHTA and CDR2 is FQGNSA. The ends were cut back, 3 bases at V and 1 base at J, with 7 bases in the middle. This CDR3 contains 14 residues. In DNA, the CDR3 is TGTGCCAGCAGCTTGGGGGCGTCTGGAAACACCATATATTTT. Translation gives CASSLGASGNTIYF.

This clone was found a few times. V and J are TRBV11-2 and TRBJ1-4, with TRBD1 matching 8 bases. V lost 2 bases to trimming and J lost 11 bases; unmatched junction nucleotides: 7. The CDR3 has 14 amino acids. The germline V gene encodes CDR1 SGHAT and CDR2 FQNNGV. CDR3 region: CASSLRQGTWKLFF. The CDR3, as DNA: TGTGCCAGCAGCTTAAGACAGGGGACGTGGAAACTGTTTTTT.

V usage is TRBV10-3 and J usage is TRBJ2-7; D possibly corresponds to TRBD1 (5 bases). CDR1 and CDR2 (germline): ENHRY, SYGVKD. V was pared by 2 bases and J by 5 bases, with 7 bases between. This CDR3 region has 12 residues. For the CDR3, the DNA is TGTGCCATCAGTGAGCTAGGGGACGAGCAGTACTTC. Translating gives CAISELGDEQYF.

This chain uses TRBV9 with TRBJ2-5, with TRBD2 matching over 7 bases. The V gene end was trimmed by 2 bases and the J gene end by 5 bases; junction bases not matched to a gene: 15. Germline assignment: CDR1 SGDLS and CDR2 YYNGEE. This CDR3 has 17 residues. CDR3 sequence: CASSVGVAEAGLETQYF. The CDR3, as DNA: TGTGCCAGCAGCGTTGGGGTGGCGGAAGCGGGACTCGAGACCCAGTACTTC. The full variable domain, its missing parts supplied by reference TRBV9 and TRBJ2-5, is DSGVTQTPKHLITATGQRVTLRCSPRSGDLSVYWYQQSLDQGLQFLIQYYNGEERAKGNILERFSAQQFPDLHSELNLSSLELGDSALYFCASSVGVAEAGLETQYFGPGTRLLVL.

The chain joins TRBV9 to TRBJ2-2, with D possibly being TRBD2 (5 bases). This CDR3 comprises 16 residues. V was trimmed by 0 bases and J by 6 bases, leaving 15 bases between them. Germline V CDR1 and CDR2: SGDLS, YYNGEE. The CDR3 DNA is TGTGCCAGCAGCGTAGCGGGGTACCGTAGGGCCGGGGAGCTGTTTTTT. Translating gives CASSVAGYRRAGELFF.

This chain joins TRBV18 and TRBJ2-2; tentatively, D is TRBD1 (5 bases). The germline V gene encodes CDR1 KGHSH and CDR2 LQKENI. V was clipped by 0 bases and J by 4 bases, with 15 bases between them. The CDR3 has 17 residues. CDR3 in amino acids: CASSPPSGYGATGELFF. CDR3 nucleotides: TGTGCCAGCTCACCACCGTCAGGGTATGGGGCCACCGGGGAGCTGTTTTTT.

This clone was counted a single time. V usage is TRBV5-1 and J usage is TRBJ1-2; maybe TRBD1 (5 bases). This CDR3 is 13 amino acids long. CDR1 is SGHRS, CDR2 YFSETQ, per germline. Trimming removed 4 bases from V and 6 bases from J, with 13 bases in between. CDR3 nucleotides: TGCGCCAGCAGCCTGCTCCTGGGGCATGGCTACACCTTC. Protein: CASSLLLGHGYTF. Using reference TRBV5-1 and TRBJ1-2 for the parts outside the CDR3, the full variable domain is KAGVTQTPRYLIKTRGQQVTLSCSPISGHRSVSWYQQTPGQGLQFLFEYFSETQRNKGNFPGRFSGRQFSNSRSEMNVSTLELGDSALYLCASSLLLGHGYTFGSGTRLTVV.